The clone carrying this T cell receptor beta chain occurred many times. Its antigen is as yet unknown. Fresh peripheral blood, 9.5 to 10 ml of it, supplied the PBMCs. This sample is drawn from a study of T cells in Graves' hyperthyroidism and ophthalmopathy. General observations from the study: Most clonotypes expanded in thyroid above 0.001 were likewise present in blood.

The CDR3 is 11 amino acids. Germline V gene sequence: CDR1 MNHEY, CDR2 SVGAGI. Trimming removed 8 bases from V and 2 bases from J, with 7 bases in between. Amplification of TCR beta CDR3 regions was performed using RNA transcripts as template. First-round RT-PCR targeting the TCR CDR3 was performed with the HTBI primer set. TCRdb reprocessed the multiplex PCR reads with MiXCR, giving one entry per CDR3 protein. The repertoire holds more than 500,000 distinct CDR3 sequences, about 15% seen once, with about 4% in the top ten. V is TRBV6-5 and J is TRBJ2-7, with D uncertain. The clonotype was recovered from a woman in her forties with Graves' ophthalmopathy. Sequencing input: blood. In DNA form, the CDR3 reads TGTGCCAGCGGGCGGACCTACGAGCAGTACTTC. It encodes CASGRTYEQYF.